The rows below give T cell receptor beta chains drawn from one sample of a study of cytomegalovirus exposure and HLA in healthy donors. Assay used: immunoSEQ multiplex PCR; TCRdb lists only in-frame clones, some missing. The table shows about 150,000 clones, with approximately 60% occurring only once. Sequencing used PBMCs. The receptors here all came from a woman in her sixties in good health and CMV-seropositive. Each CDR3 is given with its conserved first and last residue. The order of the fields is J gene, V gene, clone size, D gene, CDR3 DNA, CDR3 protein. A D gene is named only where the DNA matches it firmly. Size values are once, few and many counts, or a class for expanded clones, and some rows have none.

TRBJ2-3 | TRBV6-5 | NA | TRBD2 | TGTGCCAGCAGTTTGGCTAGCGGCCGCACAGATACGCAGTATTTT | CASSLASGRTDTQYF
TRBJ1-5 | TRBV10-2 | NA | NA | TGCGCCAGCAGTGGCCGGGGATTTCAGCCCCAGCATTTT | CASSGRGFQPQHF
TRBJ2-5 | TRBV11-2 | NA | TRBD2 | TGTGCCAGCAGCCTCCCTCGGGCGGGAGTGTGGGAGACCCAGTACTTC | CASSLPRAGVWETQYF
TRBJ2-1 | TRBV29-1 | NA | NA | TGCAGCGTCCACAGTAGCTCCTACAATGAGCAGTTCTTC | CSVHSSSYNEQFF
TRBJ2-1 | TRBV6-5 | NA | TRBD2 | TGTGCCAGCAGGCCACTAGCGGGGCGTTACAATGAGCAGTTCTTC | CASRPLAGRYNEQFF
TRBJ2-1 | TRBV7-3 | NA | TRBD2 | TGTGCCAGCGGGCTAGCGGGAGAAAATGAGCAGTTCTTC | CASGLAGENEQFF
TRBJ2-5 | TRBV28 | NA | NA | TGTGCCATACAAGCGGAAATCCAAGAGACCCAGTACTTC | CAIQAEIQETQYF
TRBJ1-5 | TRBV6-1 | NA | NA | TGTGCCAGCAGTGAACTTCGACGGGGAGGCAATCAGCCCCAGCATTTT | CASSELRRGGNQPQHF
TRBJ1-6 | TRBV9 | NA | TRBD1 | TGTGCCAGCAGCCTTCGACAGGGGAACTCACCCCTCCACTTT | CASSLRQGNSPLHF
TRBJ1-1 | TRBV30 | once | NA | TGTGCCTGGAGTCAGTGGACTGAAGCTTTCTTT | CAWSQWTEAFF
TRBJ2-7 | TRBV6-5 | NA | NA | TGTGCCAGCAGTTACTACCGGGGGGAGCAGTACTTC | CASSYYRGEQYF
TRBJ2-2 | TRBV10-2 | NA | TRBD2 | TGCGCCAGCAGTGAGGCGGGACTACCCAAGGGGGAGCTGTTTTTT | CASSEAGLPKGELFF
TRBJ2-5 | TRBV7-9 | NA | TRBD1 | TGTGCCAGCAGCTTAGGGCGACAGGGCATTGGGGAGACCCAGTACTTC | CASSLGRQGIGETQYF
TRBJ2-4 | TRBV19 | NA | NA | TGTGCCAGTAGTATACACTCGGGCAGGGGAGCCAAAAACATTCAGTACTTC | CASSIHSGRGAKNIQYF
TRBJ2-1 | TRBV5-1 | NA | TRBD2 | TGCGCCAGCAGCATGGGACTAGCGGGAGTACAGGAGCAGTTCTTC | CASSMGLAGVQEQFF
TRBJ1-5 | TRBV2 | NA | TRBD1 | TGTGCCAGCAGCGACCTCGGGACAGGGGGCAATCAGCCCCAGCATTTT | CASSDLGTGGNQPQHF
TRBJ2-3 | TRBV5-1 | NA | TRBD2 | TGCGCCAGCAGAGGAGCGGGATTTGGAGCAGATACGCAGTATTTT | CASRGAGFGADTQYF
TRBJ2-7 | TRBV7-8 | few | TRBD1 | TGTGCCAGCAGCACCTCTGACAGGGGATCCTACGAGCAGTACTTC | CASSTSDRGSYEQYF
TRBJ1-5 | TRBV28 | NA | TRBD1 | TGTGCCAGCATCCCGGGACAGGGGAGCGGTCAGCCCCAGCATTTT | CASIPGQGSGQPQHF
TRBJ2-7 | TRBV5-4 | NA | TRBD2 | TGTGCCAGCAGCGAAAGTAGCGGGAGTACCTACGAGCAGTACTTC | CASSESSGSTYEQYF
TRBJ2-5 | TRBV27 | once | NA | TGTGCCAGCAGTCCCTCCGGGGAGGAGACCCAGTACTTC | CASSPSGEETQYF
TRBJ2-5 | TRBV19 | few | TRBD2 | TGTGCCAGTAGTATTACAAGGACTAGCGGCTATCCCCAAGAGACCCAGTACTTC | CASSITRTSGYPQETQYF
TRBJ1-4 | TRBV28 | once | TRBD1 | TGTGCCAGCAGCCCCGGGACAGGTCATAATGAAAAACTGTTTTTT | CASSPGTGHNEKLFF
TRBJ2-3 | TRBV23-1 | NA | NA | TGCGCCAGCAGTCCAGGCGCCGATACGCAGTATTTT | CASSPGADTQYF
TRBJ2-2 | TRBV7-6 | NA | NA | TGTGCCAGCAGCTTATCAGCGGGGGAGCTGTTTTTT | CASSLSAGELFF
TRBJ2-1 | TRBV12-5 | NA | NA | TGTGCTAGTGGTCCGGACAGGGGGTCGGCGGGAGGGCCAAATGAGCAGTTCTTC | CASGPDRGSAGGPNEQFF
TRBJ1-1 | TRBV11-2 | few | NA | TGTGCCAGCAGCCCCTACACTGAAGCTTTCTTT | CASSPYTEAFF
TRBJ2-7 | TRBV5-1 | once | TRBD1 | TGCGCCAGCAGCTTCCCCACCGGGACAGGGGACGAGCAGTACTTC | CASSFPTGTGDEQYF
TRBJ2-7 | TRBV7-2 | NA | TRBD2 | TGTGCCAGCAGCTTATTAGGGCTAGCGGGAAGGTACGAGCAGTACTTC | CASSLLGLAGRYEQYF
TRBJ2-2 | TRBV6-5 | NA | NA | TGTGCCAGCAGTCCCCGCCCCCGGGGGGAGCTGTTTTTT | CASSPRPRGELFF
TRBJ2-2 | TRBV5-1 | few | NA | TGCGCCAGCAGCTTTCTTACCGGGACATCGAACACCGGGGAGCTGTTTTTT | CASSFLTGTSNTGELFF
TRBJ2-4 | TRBV13 | NA | TRBD1 | TGTGCCAGCAGCTTACAGGGGGAATTCGCCAAAAACATTCAGTACTTC | CASSLQGEFAKNIQYF
TRBJ2-3 | TRBV28 | NA | NA | TGTGCCAGCACCCTAAACAGGGCCACTACGCAGTATTTT | CASTLNRATTQYF
TRBJ1-6 | TRBV19 | NA | TRBD1 | TGTGCCAGTAGTATGGGCCGCGCGACAGGGCGAGGATCACCCCTCCACTTT | CASSMGRATGRGSPLHF
TRBJ2-7 | TRBV27 | NA | NA | TGTGCCAGCAGTTTATTGGGCCCGAATGAGCAGTACTTC | CASSLLGPNEQYF
TRBJ2-2 | TRBV29-1 | once | TRBD2 | TGCAGCGTTGAAGTTGGCGGGAGGGAGGACACCGGGGAGCTGTTTTTT | CSVEVGGREDTGELFF
TRBJ1-2 | TRBV10-3 | NA | NA | TGTGCCATCAGTGAGTCGGGCGAGAACGGCTACACCTTC | CAISESGENGYTF
TRBJ2-7 | TRBV28 | few | TRBD2 | TGTGCCAGCGCGGCTAGCGGGAGGGCCGAGCAGTACTTC | CASAASGRAEQYF
TRBJ1-5 | TRBV10-3 | NA | NA | TGTGCCATCAGTGGACAGGAATCTAATCAGCCCCAGCATTTT | CAISGQESNQPQHF
TRBJ1-5 | TRBV6-1 | NA | TRBD1 | TGTGCCAGCAAACGACAGGGGGGCCAGCCCCAGCATTTT | CASKRQGGQPQHF
TRBJ2-4 | TRBV30 | NA | TRBD2 | TGTGCCTGGACTAGCGGAAAAAACATTCAGTACTTC | CAWTSGKNIQYF
TRBJ2-7 | TRBV4-2 | NA | NA | TGTGCCAGCAGCCAAGATCAAAACAGCCGGTACGAGCAGTACTTC | CASSQDQNSRYEQYF
TRBJ1-2 | TRBV6-5 | NA | NA | TGTGCCAGCAGTTACGCAGCTAACTATGGCTACACCTTC | CASSYAANYGYTF
TRBJ2-1 | TRBV27 | NA | TRBD2 | TGTGCCAGCAGTTCCCTAGCGGGAGGGCCGAGGTATGAGCAGTTCTTC | CASSSLAGGPRYEQFF
TRBJ2-7 | TRBV20-1 | NA | NA | TGCAGTGCTAGAGATCGCGAGCAGTACTTC | CSARDREQYF
TRBJ1-4 | TRBV6-6 | few | TRBD1 | TGTGCCAGCAGCGGGGGACAGGGGGCGAACGAAAAACTGTTTTTT | CASSGGQGANEKLFF
TRBJ2-5 | TRBV6-1 | NA | TRBD2 | TGTGCCAGCAGTGTTGGACTAGGAGAGACCCAGTACTTC | CASSVGLGETQYF
TRBJ1-2 | TRBV7-8 | NA | TRBD1 | TGTGCCAGCAGCTTACCGGGACAGGGCTTTGTCTATGGCTACACCTTC | CASSLPGQGFVYGYTF
TRBJ1-1 | TRBV29-1 | few | NA | TGCAGCGTTGAAAGGGGTGGGAGGGGCACTGAAGCTTTCTTT | CSVERGGRGTEAFF
TRBJ1-1 | TRBV30 | few | TRBD1 | TGTGCCTGGGACAGGGGGGTGAACACTGAAGCTTTCTTT | CAWDRGVNTEAFF
TRBJ1-3 | TRBV2 | NA | TRBD1 | TGTGCCAGCAGTGAACAGGGGGGATGGGTCTCTGGAAACACCATATATTTT | CASSEQGGWVSGNTIYF